Shown below are 6 T cell receptor beta chains from a single sample sequenced in a study of T-cell reconstitution after alpha-beta-depleted transplantation in children (dated by TCRdb to the mid-2010s). Libraries were prepared through PCR. Sequencing took place on an Illumina HiSeq 2500. Molecular barcoding was employed in the preparation of TCR libraries, with unique molecular identifiers being used to normalize TCRbeta repertoire quantification. The public sequencing data were trimmed at Q25 with fastp and processed into clonotypes with MiXCR by TCRdb, which kept only in-frame beta chains. When rows share a CDR3 protein, they turn into one entry using the most common DNA and genes. The sample contains approximately 420,000 distinct CDR3 sequences, approximately 11% of them found a single time. The ten largest clones take up roughly 5.5% of the sample. The sample here was PBMCs from the stem cell graft donor, taken from the stem cell graft. These receptors were taken from a human donor who donated a stem cell graft to a child with acute myeloid leukemia.

Only a few counts were recorded for this clonotype. The V call is TRBV12-3 or TRBV12-4, the J call TRBJ2-5; 8 nucleotides line up with TRBD2. The CDR3 totals 16 residues. The V gene end was trimmed by 2 bases and the J gene end by 2 bases; junction bases not matched to a gene: 7. The CDR3 is CASSLLGGAPQETQYF. CDR3 bases: TGTGCCAGCAGTTTACTCGGGGGGGCCCCTCAAGAGACCCAGTACTTC.

This rearrangement joins TRBV6-5 to TRBJ1-1; a possible D gene is TRBD1 (5 bases). The CDR3 length is 16 residues. V shed 0 bases and J shed 4 bases, with 15 bases lying between them. The germline V gene has CDR1 MNHEY and CDR2 SVGAGI. CDR3 DNA sequence: TGTGCCAGCAGTTACTCGAAAGCAGTGGGGGGCACTGAAGCTTTCTTT. As protein: CASSYSKAVGGTEAFF.

The genes are TRBV5-1 and TRBJ2-3, with 9 nucleotides matching TRBD2. V gave up 6 bases and J gave up 3 bases; unmatched junction bases: 5. The CDR3 runs 14 residues. Germline loops: CDR1 SGHRS, CDR2 YFSETQ. The CDR3 region is CASTRTSATDTQYF. The CDR3 nucleotides read TGCGCCAGCACCAGGACTAGCGCAACAGATACGCAGTATTTT.

The V and J genes are TRBV5-6 and TRBJ1-5; 11 bases align to TRBD1. This CDR3 spans 15 amino acids. Trimming cost V 4 bases and J 6 bases; bases outside gene matches: 6. Germline CDR1 is SGHDT and CDR2 is YYEEEE. DNA for the CDR3: TGTGCCAGCAGCGTCGGACAGGGGGCTTTTCAGCCCCAGCATTTT. This sequence encodes CASSVGQGAFQPQHF.

This chain connects TRBV21-1 to TRBJ2-5. TRBV21-1 is a listed pseudogene. CDR3 size: 14 residues. In nucleotides, the CDR3 is TGTGCCAGCAGCAAACTCCGCCTGGAAGAGACCCAGTACTTC. This sequence encodes CASSKLRLEETQYF.

V and J are TRBV7-2 and TRBJ2-1, with D unresolved. Germline CDR1 reads SGHTA; CDR2 reads FQGNSA. The CDR3 is 13 amino acids. V was pared by 3 bases and J by 7 bases, with 10 bases between. The CDR3 is CASSFGSWNEQFF. The CDR3 nucleotides read TGTGCCAGCAGCTTTGGTAGCTGGAATGAGCAGTTCTTC.